This T cell receptor beta chain stems from a study of T cells in placental villitis. Infectious villitis cases involved smaller fetuses, preterm delivery, or a couple of intrauterine demises. Study-level results: CMV cases had CMV-specific clone frequency approximately 0.011 versus 0.001 in villitis of unknown etiology. Some sequenced T cells, mainly in controls, may be decidual rather than villous infiltrates. Bulk tissue sequencing could not separate helper, regulatory or cytotoxic T cells, nor maternal from fetal cells.

Remarks on this clone: What it recognizes is unknown.

Sequencing used immunoSEQ v4. TCRdb keeps only in-frame clones here, not all; method: immunoSEQ multiplex PCR. This table holds around 2,300 clones, approximately 78% found once. CDR1 and CDR2 (germline): SGHAT, FQNNGV. The germline V and J ends were trimmed by 2 bases and 5 bases, with 13 bases remaining between them. The CDR3 has 14 residues. This receptor was identified in a human patient with infectious villitis; the placental T cells may come from both mother and fetus. The chain uses TRBV11-2 and TRBJ2-7; maybe TRBD2 (5 bases). The source material was placental tissue containing maternal and fetal cells. In DNA form, the CDR3 reads TGTGCCAGCAGCTTAATACGGGGTCAGGACGAGCAGTACTTC. Its protein product is CASSLIRGQDEQYF.